This TCR beta chain was profiled in a study of blood T cell repertoires in COVID-19. Turning to the study itself: COVID-19 samples, acute and convalescent, were from the United States, Italy and Spain. The analysed material was cDNA or gDNA that came from T cells, B-cell-depleted T cells, or PBMCs.

CDR3 length: 16 amino acids. V was clipped by 0 bases and J by 0 bases, with 8 bases between them. Germline V CDR1 and CDR2: LNHNV, YYDKDF (reference sequence). How the authors handled the data: Counts of nucleated cells, estimated from reference gene primer amplification, were obtained. Profiled with immunoSEQ multiplex PCR; TCRdb holds only in-frame clones, not every one. Clone size and V and J calls were adopted from that table, with D and trimming inferred from the DNA. The sample shows 97,000 or so clones, 70% to 90% of them seen only once. The rearrangement links TRBV15 to TRBJ2-2, with D possibly matching TRBD2 (6 bases). This receptor was taken from a man in his forties or fifties with active COVID-19. The sample consisted of peripheral blood. This CDR3 is CATSRDGGTNTGELFF. The CDR3, as DNA: TGTGCCACCAGCAGAGATGGGGGGACGAACACCGGGGAGCTGTTTTTT.